The 28 T cell receptor beta chains given below trace back to one sample, sequenced in a study of T-cell reconstitution after alpha-beta-depleted transplantation in children. The TCRbeta library incorporated unique molecular identifiers. One entry per CDR3 protein results from TCRdb running MiXCR on the PCR reads. The table lists roughly 590,000 distinct CDR3 sequences, roughly 15% of them singletons, with about 1.1% in the top ten. The starting material was PBMCs from the stem cell graft donor, obtained from the stem cell graft. The source of these receptors is a human donor who donated a stem cell graft to a child with acute myeloid leukemia.

This clonotype was seen more than once but under ten times. The CDR3 sequence: CASSLEGRVEHEQYF. DNA for the CDR3: TGCGCCAGCAGCTTGGAAGGCAGGGTGGAACACGAGCAGTACTTC. The chain has TRBV5-1 and TRBJ2-7; weak D call: TRBD1 (5 bases). The CDR3 runs to 15 residues. CDR1 and CDR2 from the germline V gene are SGHRS and YFSETQ. Trimming removed 0 bases at V and 5 bases at J, with 15 bases between.

This clonotype was counted many times. The J gene is TRBJ2-3, the V gene TRBV20-1; TRBD2 matches at 8 bases. CDR3 size: 15 residues. The V segment lost 3 bases and the J segment 0 bases; nucleotides outside the gene matches: 5. Looked up from germline, CDR1 is DFQATT and CDR2 is SNEGSKA (reference sequence). The chain's CDR3 is CSASQRTSSTDTQYF. CDR3 DNA: TGCAGTGCTAGTCAGAGGACTAGCAGCACAGATACGCAGTATTTT.

The sample holds many counts of this clonotype. The rearrangement links TRBV6-1 to TRBJ1-1; 9 bases line up with TRBD1. The germline gives CDR1 MNHNS, CDR2 SASEGT. J was trimmed by 3 bases and V by 5 bases; bases with no gene match: 7. The CDR3 is made up of 15 amino acids. The CDR3 loop is CASSSVQGADTEAFF. CDR3 bases: TGTGCCAGCAGTAGCGTACAGGGGGCGGACACTGAAGCTTTCTTT.

The table lists this clonotype with a few counts. The J gene is TRBJ1-4, the V gene TRBV7-2; possibly TRBD1 for D (5 bases). The length of the CDR3 is 14 residues. V gave up 4 bases and J gave up 5 bases, with 11 bases separating them. CDR1 and CDR2 from the germline V gene are SGHTA and FQGNSA. CDR3 sequence: CASSSGRRNEKLFF. The DNA of the CDR3 is TGTGCCAGCAGCTCGGGACGTCGGAATGAAAAACTGTTTTTT.

The sample holds many counts of this clonotype. The chain joins TRBV7-2 to TRBJ2-7; the D is unclear. Germline V gene lookup returns CDR1 SGHTA and CDR2 FQGNSA. Trimming removed 2 bases at V and 4 bases at J, with 9 bases between. This CDR3 is 13 amino acids long. CDR3 nucleotide sequence: TGTGCCAGCAGCTTAAACCGACTTTACGAGCAGTACTTC. As protein: CASSLNRLYEQYF.

The chain carries TRBV3-1 and TRBJ2-2; the D is unclear. The CDR3 is 11 residues long. The ends were cut back, 6 bases at V and 8 bases at J, with 7 bases in the middle. Germline V gene data show CDR1 as LGHDT and CDR2 as YNNKEL (reference sequence). CDR3 loop: CASRAKGELFF. Here the CDR3 DNA reads TGTGCCAGCAGGGCGAAGGGGGAGCTGTTTTTT.

Ten or more counts support this clonotype. The chain is built from TRBV29-1 and TRBJ1-4; TRBD1 aligns across 10 bases. Germline CDR1 and CDR2: SQVTM and ANQGSEA. The CDR3 contains 11 residues. CDR3: CRGQGSGKLFF. In nucleotides, the CDR3 is TGCAGGGGACAGGGGTCTGGGAAACTGTTTTTT.

CDR3 loop: CASSLAKETSGGRQPYEQYF. The CDR3, as DNA: TGTGCCAGCAGCTTAGCTAAAGAGACTAGCGGGGGGCGCCAACCCTACGAGCAGTACTTC. The J gene is TRBJ2-7, the V gene TRBV7-2; 13 bases are shared with TRBD2. Germline V gene sequence: CDR1 SGHTA, CDR2 FQGNSA. The CDR3 has 20 residues. Germline trimming cut 0 bases from V and 2 bases from J; bases unmatched to any gene: 13.

At least ten counts were recorded for this clonotype. The rearrangement links TRBV20-1 to TRBJ2-3; possibly TRBD2 for D (7 bases). The CDR3 has 14 residues. Germline loops: CDR1 DFQATT, CDR2 SNEGSKA (reference sequence). Trimming removed 6 bases from V and 2 bases from J, with 15 bases in between. In DNA, the CDR3 is TGCAGTGCCCCTTGGCGGGGGCCCACAGATACGCAGTATTTT. This encodes CSAPWRGPTDTQYF.

This clonotype was counted a few times. The CDR3 nucleotides read TGTGCCAGCAGCTTAGGGTGGAGCGAAGCTTTCTTT. It codes for CASSLGWSEAFF. This chain joins TRBV7-9 and TRBJ1-1, with D uncertain. This CDR3 is built from 12 residues. Trimming pared 1 base from V and 8 bases from J, leaving 8 bases between. Per the germline V gene, CDR1 is SEHNR and CDR2 is FQNEAQ (reference sequence).

This chain joins TRBV5-1 and TRBJ2-1; TRBD1 matches 8 bases. V lost 2 bases to trimming and J lost 4 bases; unmatched junction nucleotides: 8. CDR1 is SGHRS, CDR2 YFSETQ, per germline. The CDR3 consists of 16 residues. CDR3 DNA: TGCGCCAGCAGCTTACGACAGGGGACGAGATACAATGAGCAGTTCTTC. This translates into CASSLRQGTRYNEQFF.

This clonotype has at least ten counts. CDR3 coding DNA: TGTGCCAGCAGTTCAGGGTCCTATGGCTACACCTTC. This sequence encodes CASSSGSYGYTF. The chain is built from TRBV12-3 or TRBV12-4 and TRBJ1-2; a weak D match, TRBD1 (5 bases). The CDR3 covers 12 residues. Between the trimmed V and J ends, which lost 4 bases and 4 bases, there was a span of 7 bases.

This clonotype was picked up a small number of times. The chain combines TRBV4-3 with TRBJ2-5, with D perhaps TRBD1 (5 bases). Germline-derived CDR1 and CDR2 are LGHNA and YSLEER. The CDR3 length is 15 residues. The germline V and J ends were trimmed by 1 base and 5 bases, with 14 bases remaining between them. The CDR3 nucleotides read TGCGCCAGCAGCCAAGTCCCAAGAAGGGGCGAGACCCAGTACTTC. It translates to CASSQVPRRGETQYF.

This chain uses TRBV12-3 or TRBV12-4 with TRBJ2-5, with no clear D. Trimming cost V 4 bases and J 4 bases, with 25 bases left between them. The CDR3 spans 18 residues. In nucleotides, the CDR3 is TGTGCCAGCAGTTCCTTTCGTCCGAGTGCTGGGAAAGGAGAGACCCAGTACTTC. It yields the protein CASSSFRPSAGKGETQYF.

This clonotype showed up just a few times. This sequence joins TRBV5-4 and TRBJ2-5; TRBD2 is a possible D gene (7 bases). Trimming removed 3 bases from V and 5 bases from J, with 17 bases in between. Germline V gene lookup returns CDR1 SGHNT and CDR2 YYREEE (reference sequence). This CDR3 region has 15 residues. CDR3 residues: CASSSEGGAYETQYF. CDR3 coding DNA: TGTGCCAGCAGCTCGGAGGGGGGGGCTTACGAGACCCAGTACTTC.

The chain employs TRBV6-6 and TRBJ2-2, with D uncertain. V was shortened by 8 bases and J by 3 bases, with 4 bases between the two germline ends. The CDR3 has 11 amino acids. Germline V lookup: CDR1 MNHNY, CDR2 SVGAGI (reference sequence). CDR3 bases: TGTGCCAGCCTATACACCGGGGAGCTGTTTTTT. It specifies CASLYTGELFF.

Many counts were recorded for this clonotype. The V call is TRBV20-1, the J call TRBJ2-5; D is unclear. The V gene lost 3 bases and the J gene lost 4 bases, with 6 bases spanning the gap. Germline CDR1 reads DFQATT; CDR2 reads SNEGSKA (reference sequence). This CDR3 is built from 11 residues. Here the CDR3 DNA reads TGCAGTGCTAGGCTGTTAGAGACCCAGTACTTC. Translating gives CSARLLETQYF.

In regard to this clonotype: This may stem from a read error, because a much larger clone lies one nucleotide away. The CDR3 spells CASSLALGKNSPLHF. The DNA for the CDR3 is TGTGCCAGCAGTTTAGCGCTTGGCAAGAATTCACCCCTCCACTTT. The gene calls are TRBV12-3 or TRBV12-4 and TRBJ1-6; D remains unclear. Trimming took 0 bases from V and 7 from J, leaving 10 bases between them. The CDR3 has 15 amino acids.

This clonotype was seen at least ten times. This chain links TRBV7-2 with TRBJ2-7; D gene ambiguous. Germline V gene sequence: CDR1 SGHTA, CDR2 FQGNSA. V was cut by 8 bases and J by 3 bases, with 14 bases left in between. The CDR3 has 13 amino acids. CDR3 in DNA: TGTGCCAGCGCCCTACAGCCCGACTACGAGCAGTACTTC. This gives the protein CASALQPDYEQYF.

This clonotype was counted many times. This chain uses TRBV5-1 with TRBJ2-7, with 9 nucleotides matching TRBD1. The CDR3 spans 15 residues. Per the germline V gene, CDR1 is SGHRS and CDR2 is YFSETQ. V gave up 2 bases and J gave up 2 bases; unmatched junction bases: 5. The CDR3 nucleotides are TGCGCCAGCAGCTTAACCGGGACAGGGCCCTACGAGCAGTACTTC. It specifies CASSLTGTGPYEQYF.

This clonotype was seen a handful of times. The chain is built from TRBV5-4 and TRBJ1-1; D gene ambiguous. This CDR3 region has 14 residues. Trimming removed 4 bases at V and 3 bases at J, with 13 bases between. Per germline, CDR1 SGHNT and CDR2 YYREEE (reference sequence). The CDR3 DNA sequence: TGTGCCAGCAGCGCCCTCTCCCAGGACACTGAAGCTTTCTTT. It specifies CASSALSQDTEAFF.

The chain is built from TRBV7-2 and TRBJ1-4, with D perhaps TRBD1 (6 bases). Trimming cost V 5 bases and J 7 bases, with 20 bases left between them. CDR1 and CDR2 from the germline V gene are SGHTA and FQGNSA. CDR3 length equals 16 residues. Written as DNA, the CDR3 is TGTGCCAGCAGCCCCACAGGGAGTTGGCGCACTGAAAAACTGTTTTTT. Its translation: CASSPTGSWRTEKLFF. Variable domain in full (rest from reference TRBV7-2 and TRBJ1-4): GAGVSQSPSNKVTEKGKDVELRCDPISGHTALYWYRQSLGQGLEFLIYFQGNSAPDKSGLPSDRFSAERTGGSVSTLTIQRTQQEDSAVYLCASSPTGSWRTEKLFFGSGTQLSVL.

The chain joins TRBV3-1 to TRBJ2-5, with D possibly being TRBD2 (5 bases). The V gene's germline CDR1 is LGHDT and CDR2 YNNKEL (reference sequence). Between the trimmed V and J ends, which lost 0 bases and 1 base, there was a span of 9 bases. The CDR3 has 15 residues. CDR3 nucleotides: TGTGCCAGCAGCCAAGATACGGACTCCCAAGAGACCCAGTACTTC. As protein: CASSQDTDSQETQYF.

The J gene is TRBJ2-3, the V gene TRBV29-1, with a possible D match to TRBD1 (6 bases). V was trimmed by 6 bases and J by 4 bases, leaving 14 bases between them. CDR1 and CDR2 from the germline V gene are SQVTM and ANQGSEA. The CDR3 runs to 13 residues. The CDR3 is CSVDTGFPDTQYF. CDR3 sequence (DNA): TGCAGCGTGGACACAGGGTTCCCAGATACGCAGTATTTT.

The chain joins TRBV7-2 to TRBJ2-3; D is ambiguous. Trimming removed 5 bases at V and 4 bases at J, with 19 bases between. Germline assignment: CDR1 SGHTA and CDR2 FQGNSA. The CDR3 contains 16 residues. CDR3 sequence reads: CASSDRAHPLADTQYF. The CDR3 DNA is TGTGCCAGCAGCGACCGGGCCCATCCCTTGGCAGATACGCAGTATTTT.

This clonotype has ten or more counts. V is TRBV20-1 and J is TRBJ2-5, with D tentatively TRBD2 (7 bases). V was shortened by 5 bases and J by 5 bases, with 18 bases between the two germline ends. Germline assignment: CDR1 DFQATT and CDR2 SNEGSKA (reference sequence). The CDR3 covers 14 residues. The CDR3 loop is CSAGRGGPKETQYF. In DNA form, the CDR3 reads TGCAGTGCTGGGAGGGGGGGCCCAAAGGAGACCCAGTACTTC.

This clonotype was observed a handful of times. The rearrangement uses TRBV20-1 and TRBJ1-2; D remains ambiguous. The CDR3 sequence is 14 residues long. Trimming took off 3 bases at V and 4 bases at J, with 15 bases between the two ends. Per germline, CDR1 DFQATT and CDR2 SNEGSKA (reference sequence). CDR3 bases: TGCAGTGCTAGCGGAGGGCGCCCTTCCTATGGCTACACCTTC. Its translation: CSASGGRPSYGYTF.

The chain has TRBV6-1 and TRBJ2-3; 14 nucleotides line up with TRBD2. The CDR3 loop spans 17 amino acids. Trimming at V came to 6 bases and at J to 0 bases, leaving 5 bases not matched to a gene. The germline CDR1 and CDR2 sequences are MNHNS and SASEGT. The CDR3 sequence: CASRGTSGGTSTDTQYF. In DNA form, the CDR3 reads TGTGCCAGCAGGGGGACTAGCGGGGGCACTAGCACAGATACGCAGTATTTT.